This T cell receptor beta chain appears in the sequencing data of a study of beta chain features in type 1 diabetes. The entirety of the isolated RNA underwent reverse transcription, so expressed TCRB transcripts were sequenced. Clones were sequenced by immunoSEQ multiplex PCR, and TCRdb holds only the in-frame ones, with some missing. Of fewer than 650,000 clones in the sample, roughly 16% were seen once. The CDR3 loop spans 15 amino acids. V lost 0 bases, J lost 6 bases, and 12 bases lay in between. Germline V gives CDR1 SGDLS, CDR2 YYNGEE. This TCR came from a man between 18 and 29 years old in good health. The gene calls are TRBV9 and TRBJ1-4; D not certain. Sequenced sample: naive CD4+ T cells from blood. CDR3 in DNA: TGTGCCAGCAGCGTAGACCCAAGGAGGGATGAAAAACTGTTTTTT. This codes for CASSVDPRRDEKLFF.